This T cell receptor beta chain was sequenced for a study of blood T cell repertoires in COVID-19. Study at large: PBMCs, B-cell-depleted T cells, or T cells provided the cDNA or gDNA that made up the material.

As originally analysed: From reference gene primer amplification, estimates of nucleated cell counts were derived. Some clones are missing from TCRdb's copy, which holds only in-frame ones; the method was immunoSEQ multiplex PCR. The DNA was the basis for D and trimming; V, J and clone size are from that table. The sample records approximately 52,000 clones, 75% to 90% being singletons. Germline loops: CDR1 LGHDT, CDR2 YNNKEL (reference sequence). This CDR3 is 19 amino acids long. Deletions cut 2 bases from V and 2 bases from J, with 25 bases between. This clone has more than one count but fewer than ten.

The sequence was obtained from a man aged 55 to 70 with active COVID-19. V gene TRBV3-1 (or the pseudogene TRBV3-2) combines with J gene TRBJ2-7; D possibly corresponds to TRBD2 (6 bases). Sequenced: peripheral blood. The CDR3 DNA is TGTGCCAGCAGCCAAAAGGGTGGTTGGGGGGTCGTAAACACCTACGAGCAGTACTTC. Amino acids: CASSQKGGWGVVNTYEQYF.